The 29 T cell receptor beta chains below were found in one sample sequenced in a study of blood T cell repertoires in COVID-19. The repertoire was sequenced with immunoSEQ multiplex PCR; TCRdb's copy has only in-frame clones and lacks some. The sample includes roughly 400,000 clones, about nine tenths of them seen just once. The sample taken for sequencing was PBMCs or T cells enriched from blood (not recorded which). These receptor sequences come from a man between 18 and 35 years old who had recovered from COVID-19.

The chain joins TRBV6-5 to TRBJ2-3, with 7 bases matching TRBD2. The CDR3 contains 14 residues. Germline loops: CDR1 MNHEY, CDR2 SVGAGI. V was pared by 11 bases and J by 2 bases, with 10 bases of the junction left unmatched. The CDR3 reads CASQRGRPTDTQYF. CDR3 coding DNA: TGTGCCTCACAGCGCGGGAGACCCACAGATACGCAGTATTTT.

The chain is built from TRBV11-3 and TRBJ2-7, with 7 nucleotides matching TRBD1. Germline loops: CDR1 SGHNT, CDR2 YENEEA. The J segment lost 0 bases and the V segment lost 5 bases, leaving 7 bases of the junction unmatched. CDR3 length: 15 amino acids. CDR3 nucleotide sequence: TGTGCCAGCAGCGTAGGACGGGACAGCTCCTACGAGCAGTACTTC. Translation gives CASSVGRDSSYEQYF.

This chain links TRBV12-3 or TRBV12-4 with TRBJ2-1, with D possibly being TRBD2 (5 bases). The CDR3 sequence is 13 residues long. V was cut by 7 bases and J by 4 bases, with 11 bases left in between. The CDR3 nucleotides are TGTGCCAGCACCAAAGCGGATTACAATGAGCAGTTCTTC. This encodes CASTKADYNEQFF.

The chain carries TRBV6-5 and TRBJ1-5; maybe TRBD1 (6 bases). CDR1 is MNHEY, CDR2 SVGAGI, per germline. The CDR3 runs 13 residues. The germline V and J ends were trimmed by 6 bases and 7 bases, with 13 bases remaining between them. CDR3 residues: CASRNAGDQPQHF. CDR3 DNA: TGTGCCAGCAGGAACGCAGGGGACCAGCCCCAGCATTTT.

The CDR3 DNA sequence: TGTGCCAGCAGCTTAAGCATGCGCAGCGACTATGGCTACACCTTC. Amino acids: CASSLSMRSDYGYTF. The rearrangement uses TRBV7-9 and TRBJ1-2; no clear D gene. The CDR3 extends over 15 amino acids. V was trimmed by 2 bases and J by 3 bases, leaving 13 bases between them. The germline CDR1 and CDR2 sequences are SEHNR and FQNEAQ (reference sequence).

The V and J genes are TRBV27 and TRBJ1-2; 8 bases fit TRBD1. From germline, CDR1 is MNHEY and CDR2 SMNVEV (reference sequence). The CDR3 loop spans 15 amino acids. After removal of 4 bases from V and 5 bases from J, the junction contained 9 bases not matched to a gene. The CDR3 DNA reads TGTGCCAGCAGTTACAACGGACAGGGCCGGTATGGCTACACCTTC. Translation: CASSYNGQGRYGYTF.

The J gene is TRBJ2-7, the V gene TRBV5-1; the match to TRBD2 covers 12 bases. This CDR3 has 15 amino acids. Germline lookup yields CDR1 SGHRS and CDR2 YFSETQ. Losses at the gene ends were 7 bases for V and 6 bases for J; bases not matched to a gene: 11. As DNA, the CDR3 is TGCGCCAGCGCGACTAGCGGGAGCTTTCTGGGCGAGCAGTACTTC. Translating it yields CASATSGSFLGEQYF.

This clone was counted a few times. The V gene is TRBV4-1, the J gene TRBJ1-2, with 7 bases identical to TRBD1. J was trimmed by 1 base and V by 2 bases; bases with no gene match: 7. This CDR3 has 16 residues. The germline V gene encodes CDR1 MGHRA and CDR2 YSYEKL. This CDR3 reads CASSQSPGQLNYGYTF. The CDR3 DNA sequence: TGCGCCAGCAGCCAATCCCCGGGACAGCTTAACTATGGCTACACCTTC.

The CDR3 loop is CASSSSGGRLNEQFF. In DNA, the CDR3 is TGTGCCAGCAGCTCGTCGGGCGGGAGGTTAAATGAGCAGTTCTTC. The chain recombines TRBV7-3 with TRBJ2-1; 8 positions match TRBD2. The CDR3 is 15 amino acids. The V and J ends lost 4 bases and 7 bases, in that order; junction bases with no gene match: 9. In germline, CDR1 is SGHTA, CDR2 FQGTGA.

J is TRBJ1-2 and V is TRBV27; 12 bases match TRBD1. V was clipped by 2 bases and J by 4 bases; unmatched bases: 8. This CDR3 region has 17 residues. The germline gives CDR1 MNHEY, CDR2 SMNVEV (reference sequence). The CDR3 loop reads CASSLSGTGGAGYGYTF. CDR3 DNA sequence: TGTGCCAGCAGTTTAAGTGGGACAGGGGGCGCAGGCTATGGCTACACCTTC.

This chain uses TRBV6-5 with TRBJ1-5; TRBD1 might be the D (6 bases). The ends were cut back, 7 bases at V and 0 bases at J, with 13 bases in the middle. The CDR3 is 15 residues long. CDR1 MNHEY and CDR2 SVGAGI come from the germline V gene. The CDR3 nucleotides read TGTGCCAGCACGGAATTCAGGGGTAGCAATCAGCCCCAGCATTTT. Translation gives CASTEFRGSNQPQHF.

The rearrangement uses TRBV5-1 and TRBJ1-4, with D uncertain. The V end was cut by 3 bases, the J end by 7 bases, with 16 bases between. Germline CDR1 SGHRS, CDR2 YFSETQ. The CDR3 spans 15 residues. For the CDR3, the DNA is TGCGCCAGCAGCTCATCGGCTCGGGGTATTGAAAAACTGTTTTTT. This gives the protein CASSSSARGIEKLFF.

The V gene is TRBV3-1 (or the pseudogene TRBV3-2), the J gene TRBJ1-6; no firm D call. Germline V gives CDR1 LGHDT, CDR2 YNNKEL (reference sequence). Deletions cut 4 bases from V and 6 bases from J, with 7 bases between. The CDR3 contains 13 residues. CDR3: CASSPVVNSPLHF. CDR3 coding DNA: TGTGCCAGCAGCCCCGTCGTTAATTCACCCCTCCACTTT.

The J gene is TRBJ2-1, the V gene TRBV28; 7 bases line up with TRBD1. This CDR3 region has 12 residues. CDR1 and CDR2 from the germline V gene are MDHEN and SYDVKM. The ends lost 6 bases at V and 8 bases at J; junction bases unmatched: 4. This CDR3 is CASSLQGYEQFF. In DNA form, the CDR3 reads TGTGCCAGCAGCCTACAGGGGTATGAGCAGTTCTTC.

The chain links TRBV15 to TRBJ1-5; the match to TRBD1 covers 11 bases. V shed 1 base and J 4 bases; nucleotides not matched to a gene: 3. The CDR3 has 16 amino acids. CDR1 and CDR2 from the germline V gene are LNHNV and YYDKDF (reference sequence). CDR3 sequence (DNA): TGTGCCACCAGCAGAGGGGGGACAGGGGGAAATCAGCCCCAGCATTTT. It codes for CATSRGGTGGNQPQHF.

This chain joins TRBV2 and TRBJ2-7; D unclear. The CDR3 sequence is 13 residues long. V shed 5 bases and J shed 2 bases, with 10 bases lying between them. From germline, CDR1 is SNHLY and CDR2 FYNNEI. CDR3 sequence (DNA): TGTGCCAGCAGTCGTGACACCACCTACGAGCAGTACTTC. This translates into CASSRDTTYEQYF.

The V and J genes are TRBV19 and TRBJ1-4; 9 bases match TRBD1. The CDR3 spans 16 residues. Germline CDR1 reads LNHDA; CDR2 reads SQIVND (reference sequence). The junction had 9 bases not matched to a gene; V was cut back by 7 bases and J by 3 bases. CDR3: CASKGTGSGSNEKLFF. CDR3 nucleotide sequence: TGTGCCAGTAAGGGGACAGGGAGCGGATCTAATGAAAAACTGTTTTTT.

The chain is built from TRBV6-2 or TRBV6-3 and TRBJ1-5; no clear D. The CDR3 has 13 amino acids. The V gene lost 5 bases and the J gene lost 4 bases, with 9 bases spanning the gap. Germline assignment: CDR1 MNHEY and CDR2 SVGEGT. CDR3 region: CASSVDWNQPQHF. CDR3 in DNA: TGTGCCAGCAGTGTTGACTGGAATCAGCCCCAGCATTTT.

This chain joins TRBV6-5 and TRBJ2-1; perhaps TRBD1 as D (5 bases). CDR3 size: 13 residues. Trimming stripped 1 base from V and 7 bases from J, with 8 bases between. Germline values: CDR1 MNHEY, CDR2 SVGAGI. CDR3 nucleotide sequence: TGTGCCAGCAGTTACTTAAGGACAAATGAGCAGTTCTTC. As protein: CASSYLRTNEQFF.

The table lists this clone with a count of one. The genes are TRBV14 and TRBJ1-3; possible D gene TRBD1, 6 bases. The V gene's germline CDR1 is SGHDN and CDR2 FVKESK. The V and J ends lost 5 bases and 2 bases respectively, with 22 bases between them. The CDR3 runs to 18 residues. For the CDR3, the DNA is TGTGCCAGCAGCAGAGCCAGAAGCTTCACAGGGACTGGAAACACCATATATTTT. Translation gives CASSRARSFTGTGNTIYF.

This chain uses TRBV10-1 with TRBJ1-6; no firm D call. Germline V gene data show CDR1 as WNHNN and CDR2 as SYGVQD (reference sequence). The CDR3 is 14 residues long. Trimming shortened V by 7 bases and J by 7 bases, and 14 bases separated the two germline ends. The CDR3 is CASTRGDGNSPLHF. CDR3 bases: TGCGCCAGCACCCGAGGAGACGGCAATTCACCCCTCCACTTT.

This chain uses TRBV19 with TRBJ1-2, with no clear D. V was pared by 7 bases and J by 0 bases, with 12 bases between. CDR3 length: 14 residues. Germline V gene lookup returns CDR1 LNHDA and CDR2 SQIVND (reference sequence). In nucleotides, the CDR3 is TGTGCCAGTACTTTGAGGTACTCTAACTATGGCTACACCTTC. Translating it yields CASTLRYSNYGYTF.

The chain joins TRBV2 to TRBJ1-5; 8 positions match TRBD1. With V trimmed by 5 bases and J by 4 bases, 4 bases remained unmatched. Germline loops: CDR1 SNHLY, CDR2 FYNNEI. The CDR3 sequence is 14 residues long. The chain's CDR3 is CASSTGQVNQPQHF. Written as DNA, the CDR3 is TGTGCCAGCAGTACGGGACAGGTTAATCAGCCCCAGCATTTT.

In DNA, the CDR3 is TGTGCCAGCAGTCTGTCTAGCGGGGCATTCTACGAGCAGTACTTC. It translates to CASSLSSGAFYEQYF. The chain links TRBV27 to TRBJ2-7; TRBD2 matches 9 bases. The ends lost 5 bases at V and 3 bases at J; junction bases unmatched: 8. The CDR3 loop spans 15 amino acids. Per the germline V gene, CDR1 is MNHEY and CDR2 is SMNVEV (reference sequence).

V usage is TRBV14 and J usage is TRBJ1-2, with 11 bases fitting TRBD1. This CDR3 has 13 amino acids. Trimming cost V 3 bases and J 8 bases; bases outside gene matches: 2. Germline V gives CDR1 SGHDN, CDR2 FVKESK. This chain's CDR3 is CASSQDRGQGYTF. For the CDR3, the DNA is TGTGCCAGCAGCCAGGACAGGGGGCAAGGCTACACCTTC.

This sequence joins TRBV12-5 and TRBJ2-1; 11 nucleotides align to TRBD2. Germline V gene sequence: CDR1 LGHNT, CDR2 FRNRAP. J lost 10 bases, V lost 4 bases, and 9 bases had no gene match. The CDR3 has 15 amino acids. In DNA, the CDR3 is TGTGCTAGTGGTTACACTAGCGGGGGAGCAGGAGAGCAGTTCTTC. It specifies CASGYTSGGAGEQFF.

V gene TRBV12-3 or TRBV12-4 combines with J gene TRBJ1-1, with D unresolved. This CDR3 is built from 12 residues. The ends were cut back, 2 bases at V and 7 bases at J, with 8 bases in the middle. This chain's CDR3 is CASSLSSGEAFF. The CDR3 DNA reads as TGTGCCAGCAGTTTATCATCGGGTGAAGCTTTCTTT.

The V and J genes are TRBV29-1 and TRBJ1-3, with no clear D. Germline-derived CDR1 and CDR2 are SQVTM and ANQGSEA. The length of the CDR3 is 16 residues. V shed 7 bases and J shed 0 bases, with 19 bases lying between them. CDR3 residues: CSGSTRTSSSGNTIYF. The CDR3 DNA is TGCAGCGGCAGCACCCGGACTTCGAGCTCTGGAAACACCATATATTTT.

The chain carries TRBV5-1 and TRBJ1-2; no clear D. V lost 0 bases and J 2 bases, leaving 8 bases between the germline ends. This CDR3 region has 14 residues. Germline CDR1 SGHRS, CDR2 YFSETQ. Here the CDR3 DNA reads TGCGCCAGCAGCTTGGTTGCACAGAACTATGGCTACACCTTC. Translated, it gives CASSLVAQNYGYTF.